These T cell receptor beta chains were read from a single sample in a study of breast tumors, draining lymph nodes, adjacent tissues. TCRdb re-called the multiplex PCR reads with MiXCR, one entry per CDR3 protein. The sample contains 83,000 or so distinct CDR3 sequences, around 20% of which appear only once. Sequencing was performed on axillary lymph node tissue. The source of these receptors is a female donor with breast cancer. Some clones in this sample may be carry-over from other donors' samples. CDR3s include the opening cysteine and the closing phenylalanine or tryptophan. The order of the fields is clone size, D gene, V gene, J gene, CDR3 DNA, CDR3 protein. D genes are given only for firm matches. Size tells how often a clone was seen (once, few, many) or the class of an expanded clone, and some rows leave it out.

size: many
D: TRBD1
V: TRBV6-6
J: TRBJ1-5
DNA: TGTGCCAGCAGTTACCCCCGCCCGGGACAGGGTGGCAATCAGCCCCAGCATTTT
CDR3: CASSYPRPGQGGNQPQHF

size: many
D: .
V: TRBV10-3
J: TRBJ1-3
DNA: TGTGCCATCAGTGAGTCCCCACAGGCAGGAAACACCATATATTTT
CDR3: CAISESPQAGNTIYF

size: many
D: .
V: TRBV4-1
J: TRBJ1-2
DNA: TGCGCCAGCAGCAAACAGGGTGCGGCCCTCGCAGAAATCTATGGCTACACCTTC
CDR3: CASSKQGAALAEIYGYTF

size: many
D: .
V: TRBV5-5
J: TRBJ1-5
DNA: TGTGCCAGCAGCTTGGGACCGTCTAGCAATCAGCCCCAGCATTTT
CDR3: CASSLGPSSNQPQHF

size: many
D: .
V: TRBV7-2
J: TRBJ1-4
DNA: TGTGCCAGCAGACGTCTCGGAGCAACTAATGAAAAACTGTTTTTT
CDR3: CASRRLGATNEKLFF

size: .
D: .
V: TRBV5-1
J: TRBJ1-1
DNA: TGCGCCAGCAGCTTTGGGGTCCCGAACACTGAAGCTTTCTTT
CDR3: CASSFGVPNTEAFF

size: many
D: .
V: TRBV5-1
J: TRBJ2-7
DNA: TGCGCCAGCAGCTTGGAAGCGGGCCCAACCTACGAGCAGTACTTC
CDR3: CASSLEAGPTYEQYF

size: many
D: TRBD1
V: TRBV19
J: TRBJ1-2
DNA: TGTGCCAGTAGTAGAGACAGGGGTGGCGGAGGCTACACCTTC
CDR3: CASSRDRGGGGYTF

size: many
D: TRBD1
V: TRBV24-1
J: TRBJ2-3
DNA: TGTGCCACCGGGACAGGAAGTTTGTCAAAGGATACGCAGTATTTT
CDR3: CATGTGSLSKDTQYF

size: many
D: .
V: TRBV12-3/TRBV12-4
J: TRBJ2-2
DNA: TGTGCCAGCAGCAGACTCATGAACACCGGGGAGCTGTTTTTT
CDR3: CASSRLMNTGELFF